This T cell receptor beta chain was sequenced for a study of cytomegalovirus exposure and HLA in healthy donors. CDR3 length equals 17 residues. V dropped 0 bases and J dropped 1; count of bases not matched to a gene: 8. The germline V gene has CDR1 SGHVS and CDR2 FQNEAQ. Profiled with immunoSEQ multiplex PCR; TCRdb holds only in-frame clones, not every one. The data hold 150,000 or so clones, with roughly 80% observed a single time. Study-level points and caveats: The tendency of first-cohort TCR clusters to co-occur in the 90 to 150 validation repertoires emerged from a later analysis.

In its sample, this clone was seen a few times. Its antigen is as yet unknown. Sequenced: PBMCs. This chain links TRBV7-8 with TRBJ2-5; 7 bases align to TRBD1. The TCR comes from a man aged 30-40 years in good health and CMV-seropositive. The CDR3 loop reads CASSLAIGQVGQETQYF. The CDR3 DNA reads as TGTGCCAGCAGCTTAGCGATCGGACAGGTGGGCCAAGAGACCCAGTACTTC. Complete variable domain (other parts from reference TRBV7-8 and TRBJ2-5): GAGVSQSPRYKVAKRGQDVALRCDPISGHVSLFWYQQALGQGPEFLTYFQNEAQLDKSGLPSDRFFAERPEGSVSTLKIQRTQQEDSAVYLCASSLAIGQVGQETQYFGPGTRLLVL.